Following are 9 T cell receptor beta chains from one sample sequenced in a study of cytomegalovirus exposure and HLA in healthy donors. Researchers ran the PCR with 60 Vbeta and 13 Jbeta primers. TCRdb's table, derived via immunoSEQ multiplex PCR, lists solely in-frame clones and lacks some. This table holds about 190,000 clones, roughly nine tenths found once. Material: PBMCs. The receptors stem from a boy aged 2 to 9 in good health and CMV-seronegative.

The chain links TRBV28 to TRBJ2-6; tentative D call: TRBD2 (5 bases). This CDR3 has 16 amino acids. Germline V gives CDR1 MDHEN, CDR2 SYDVKM. With 5 bases removed from V and 1 base from J, the gap between germline ends came to 12 bases. The CDR3 coding sequence is TGTGCCAGCAGTGAGGGTCTTTGGTCTGGGGCCAACGTCCTGACTTTC. Its translation: CASSEGLWSGANVLTF.

The rearrangement links TRBV27 to TRBJ1-6; 7 bases are a match to TRBD1. Germline CDR1 MNHEY, CDR2 SMNVEV (reference sequence). The CDR3 loop spans 17 amino acids. V lost 5 bases and J lost 6; bases outside the gene matches: 13. For the CDR3, the DNA is TGTGCCAGCAGTCCATCTCTTGGGGACAGCACTAATTCACCCCTCCACTTT. Translated: CASSPSLGDSTNSPLHF.

The chain combines TRBV6-1 with TRBJ2-1, with 8 bases aligning to TRBD1. The CDR3 has 13 amino acids. Germline V lookup: CDR1 MNHNS, CDR2 SASEGT. With 6 bases clipped from V and 9 bases from J, the junction kept 7 bases outside the gene matches. CDR3 residues: CASRRTGTVEQFF. DNA for the CDR3: TGTGCCAGCAGGAGGACAGGGACGGTTGAGCAGTTCTTC.

The rearrangement uses TRBV7-9 and TRBJ2-1; maybe TRBD2 (6 bases). Looked up from germline, CDR1 is SEHNR and CDR2 is FQNEAQ (reference sequence). V lost 4 bases to trimming and J lost 0 bases, with 19 bases between them. The CDR3 has 18 amino acids. In nucleotides, the CDR3 is TGTGCCAGCAGCTCCCTCGGCGGGGCGATTAGCTCCTACAATGAGCAGTTCTTC. It is translated as CASSSLGGAISSYNEQFF.

V gene TRBV6-1 combines with J gene TRBJ2-7; possible D gene TRBD1, 6 bases. CDR1 is MNHNS and CDR2 is SASEGT in the germline V gene. With 5 bases removed from V and 7 bases from J, the gap between germline ends came to 21 bases. The CDR3 length is 15 residues. CDR3 nucleotide sequence: TGTGCCAGCAGTACACAGGGTTCGCTGCCTCAAGAGCAGTACTTC. As protein: CASSTQGSLPQEQYF.

On this clone itself: A read error may produce the germline difference seen at one junction end. The rearrangement links TRBV30 to TRBJ2-7; possibly TRBD1 for D (5 bases). CDR1 is GTSNPN, CDR2 SVGIG, per germline (reference sequence). This CDR3 region has 11 residues. CDR3 in DNA: TGTGCCTGGGTTAGCCCTCGACAGCTCTGGTTC. Amino acids: CAWVSPRQLWF.

The chain has TRBV11-2 and TRBJ2-3, with TRBD2 matching 9 bases. The CDR3 has 16 amino acids. Germline loops: CDR1 SGHAT, CDR2 FQNNGV. V was clipped by 1 base and J by 2 bases; unmatched bases: 4. CDR3 in amino acids: CASSLGAGGPTDTQYF. The DNA for the CDR3 is TGTGCCAGCAGCTTAGGGGCGGGGGGGCCCACAGATACGCAGTATTTT. The full variable domain, completed using reference TRBV11-2 and TRBJ2-3, is EAGVAQSPRYKIIEKRQSVAFWCNPISGHATLYWYQQILGQGPKLLIQFQNNGVVDDSQLPKDRFSAERLKGVDSTLKIQPAKLEDSAVYLCASSLGAGGPTDTQYFGPGTRLTVL.

The chain is built from TRBV18 and TRBJ1-2, with D perhaps TRBD1 (6 bases). CDR3 length: 14 residues. The V gene's germline CDR1 is KGHSH and CDR2 LQKENI. V was shortened by 3 bases and J by 0 bases, with 8 bases between the two germline ends. In DNA, the CDR3 is TGTGCCAGCTCACCGGACAGAGCTAACTATGGCTACACCTTC. This codes for CASSPDRANYGYTF.

V usage is TRBV2 and J usage is TRBJ2-4, with no clear D. V lost 7 bases and J 0 bases, leaving 16 bases between the germline ends. CDR1 SNHLY and CDR2 FYNNEI come from the germline V gene. The CDR3 covers 16 residues. CDR3 protein: CASTATGELAKNIQYF. The CDR3 DNA reads TGTGCCAGCACGGCGACTGGTGAGCTAGCCAAAAACATTCAGTACTTC.